What follows are 20 T cell receptor beta chains derived from one specimen sequenced in a study of regulatory T cells in long-lasting Graves disease. In building TCR beta libraries, iRepertoire HTBI primers were used together with Arm-PCR of CDR3 regions. TCRdb independently ran MiXCR on the multiplex PCR reads; one entry per CDR3 protein. The sample holds about 460,000 distinct CDR3 sequences, 20% to 25% seen once. Time point indicated: persistent/refractory GD, antithyroid drugs over 5 years with positive TRAb. PBMC-extracted RNA yielded the TCR library. The specimen comprised peripheral blood mononuclear cells (PBMCs), sampled when the disease was refractory, from a patient treated with antithyroid drugs. Receptor source: a female donor with Graves disease.

The chain carries TRBV7-9 and TRBJ1-1; TRBD1 matches 8 bases. Germline V gene lookup returns CDR1 SEHNR and CDR2 FQNEAQ (reference sequence). The CDR3 is made up of 16 amino acids. V lost 0 bases, J lost 1 base, and 4 bases stayed unmatched. Here the CDR3 DNA reads TGTGCCAGCAGCTTAGCGGGAGGGACAGGGAACACTGAAGCTTTCTTT. Protein product: CASSLAGGTGNTEAFF.

This clonotype was detected only a few times. The V gene is TRBV28, the J gene TRBJ2-7; 12 bases line up with TRBD2. The germline V gene encodes CDR1 MDHEN and CDR2 SYDVKM. The V segment lost 5 bases and the J segment 3 bases; nucleotides outside the gene matches: 8. This CDR3 has 16 residues. The CDR3: CASSASSGRGRYEQYF. For the CDR3, the DNA is TGTGCCAGCAGTGCCTCTAGCGGGAGGGGTCGCTACGAGCAGTACTTC.

The rearrangement joins TRBV5-1 to TRBJ2-6; D remains unclear. The germline gives CDR1 SGHRS, CDR2 YFSETQ. This CDR3 contains 16 residues. Trimming removed 1 base at V and 0 bases at J, with 8 bases between. The DNA of the CDR3 is TGCGCCAGCAGCTTGTACAGTCACTCTGGGGCCAACGTCCTGACTTTC. The encoded protein is CASSLYSHSGANVLTF.

This sequence joins TRBV7-2 and TRBJ2-2; no reliable D call. There are 12 residues in the CDR3. V shed 8 bases and J shed 3 bases, with 7 bases lying between them. Germline V gene sequence: CDR1 SGHTA, CDR2 FQGNSA. The CDR3 DNA reads as TGTGCCAGCGGCCCTTACACCGGGGAGCTGTTTTTT. This codes for CASGPYTGELFF.

This clonotype was observed many times. The chain carries TRBV7-2 and TRBJ2-6, with no clear D. The V gene's germline CDR1 is SGHTA and CDR2 FQGNSA. V shed 2 bases and J shed 1 base, with 6 bases lying between them. The CDR3 runs 15 residues. CDR3 residues: CASSLWDSGANVLTF. In DNA, the CDR3 is TGTGCCAGCAGCTTATGGGATTCTGGGGCCAACGTCCTGACTTTC. The full variable domain, in which reference TRBV7-2 and TRBJ2-6 provide the parts outside the CDR3, is GAGVSQSPSNKVTEKGKDVELRCDPISGHTALYWYRQSLGQGLEFLIYFQGNSAPDKSGLPSDRFSAERTGGSVSTLTIQRTQQEDSAVYLCASSLWDSGANVLTFGAGSRLTVL.

The rearrangement links TRBV7-3 to TRBJ1-6, with TRBD1 matching 7 bases. The CDR3 sequence is 15 residues long. Germline V CDR1 and CDR2: SGHTA, FQGTGA. Trimming took 1 base from V and 9 from J; bases not matched to a gene: 6. CDR3 sequence: CASSLNGRGFSPLHF. CDR3 nucleotides: TGTGCCAGCAGCTTAAACGGCAGGGGGTTTTCACCCCTCCACTTT.

This clonotype came up many times. The chain couples TRBV25-1 to TRBJ1-6, with TRBD1 identical over 9 bases. Germline V gene data show CDR1 as MGHDK and CDR2 as SYGVNS. V dropped 6 bases and J dropped 10; count of bases not matched to a gene: 10. This CDR3 contains 15 residues. CDR3 DNA: TGTGCCAGCAGCTCCCGGGACAGGGTCGGATCACCCCTCCACTTT. It yields the protein CASSSRDRVGSPLHF.

The chain employs TRBV19 and TRBJ2-1; TRBD2 matches 7 bases. There are 21 residues in the CDR3. Per the germline V gene, CDR1 is LNHDA and CDR2 is SQIVND (reference sequence). J gave up 2 bases and V 0 bases, and 19 bases lay outside the gene matches. The CDR3 nucleotides read TGTGCCAGTAGTATAGATCTCGTCGTAGTTGGCGGGAGCCAAACCTACAATGAGCAGTTCTTC. It yields the protein CASSIDLVVVGGSQTYNEQFF.

A note on this clonotype: A much larger clone sits a single nucleotide away, making a read error possible. The rearrangement links TRBV11-2 to TRBJ2-7; tentative D call: TRBD1 (5 bases). Germline CDR1 is SGHAT and CDR2 is FQNNGV. This CDR3 is 14 amino acids long. CDR3 DNA sequence: TGTGCCGGCAGCTGGGCGACAGATACCTACGAGCAGTACTTC. This gives the protein CAGSWATDTYEQYF.

This clonotype has at least ten counts. CDR3 sequence (DNA): TGTGCCAGCAGCTTCGAGGGTACGCGCTCTGGGGCCAACGTCCTGACTTTC. Translating gives CASSFEGTRSGANVLTF. V is TRBV7-2 and J is TRBJ2-6; D is possibly TRBD2 (5 bases). Germline CDR1 is SGHTA and CDR2 is FQGNSA. Trimming removed 3 bases at V and 0 bases at J, with 12 bases between. The CDR3 length is 17 residues.

This clonotype was found many times. The J gene is TRBJ2-5, the V gene TRBV12-3 or TRBV12-4; no clear D. V lost 4 bases and J 1 base, leaving 4 bases between the germline ends. This CDR3 spans 12 amino acids. For the CDR3, the DNA is TGTGCCAGCAGTTACGGCCAAGAGACCCAGTACTTC. Protein product: CASSYGQETQYF.

This chain uses TRBV20-1 with TRBJ1-2; D perhaps matches TRBD1 (5 bases). V lost 6 bases and J lost 2, with 13 bases in between. The CDR3 is 13 amino acids. Germline values: CDR1 DFQATT, CDR2 SNEGSKA (reference sequence). CDR3 in DNA: TGCAGTGCGACCGCGGAGGGGAACTATGGCTACACCTTC. It is translated as CSATAEGNYGYTF.

This clonotype was seen at least ten times. This rearrangement joins TRBV12-3 or TRBV12-4 to TRBJ2-7, with D tentatively TRBD1 or TRBD2 (6 bases each). The V and J ends lost 6 bases and 2 bases respectively, with 17 bases between them. CDR3 length equals 15 residues. The CDR3 reads CASRADRLATYEQYF. The DNA for the CDR3 is TGTGCCAGCAGGGCCGACAGGCTAGCGACCTACGAGCAGTACTTC.

V and J are TRBV13 and TRBJ2-5; D perhaps matches TRBD2 (6 bases). The CDR3 spans 13 residues. The V gene lost 4 bases and the J gene lost 5 bases, with 11 bases spanning the gap. Germline-derived CDR1 and CDR2 are PRHDT and FYEKMQ (reference sequence). The CDR3 DNA reads as TGTGCCAGCAGCTCTACTAGCACGGAGACCCAGTACTTC. It translates to CASSSTSTETQYF.

This clonotype was seen at least ten times. CDR3 DNA sequence: TGTGCCAGCACCCGACCATCCCTGCCTGAAGCTTTCTTT. Protein: CASTRPSLPEAFF. V and J are TRBV6-1 and TRBJ1-1; no definite D call. The CDR3 extends over 13 amino acids. Germline V gene data show CDR1 as MNHNS and CDR2 as SASEGT. Trimming stripped 7 bases from V and 6 bases from J, with 15 bases between.

This clonotype was detected ten times or more. The chain has TRBV7-2 and TRBJ1-1; D gene uncertain. Per germline, CDR1 SGHTA and CDR2 FQGNSA. The V and J ends lost 6 bases and 1 base respectively, with 9 bases between them. The CDR3 length is 13 residues. The CDR3 loop is CASRSSANTEAFF. Written as DNA, the CDR3 is TGTGCCAGCAGGTCTAGCGCGAACACTGAAGCTTTCTTT.

This clonotype was observed a few times. The chain recombines TRBV9 with TRBJ2-5; TRBD2 aligns across 7 bases. The J call may be in error: the DNA end matches TRBJ2-1 better. Germline V gene sequence: CDR1 SGDLS, CDR2 YYNGEE. This CDR3 comprises 13 residues. The CDR3 region is CASGLAAVNEQFF. As DNA, the CDR3 is TGTGCCAGCGGTCTAGCGGCCGTGAATGAGCAGTTCTTC.

This clonotype showed up many times. The CDR3 is CASSPQGSGIYEQYF. CDR3 nucleotides: TGTGCCAGCAGTCCCCAGGGTAGCGGGATCTACGAGCAGTACTTC. This chain uses TRBV28 with TRBJ2-7; 8 bases line up with TRBD2. This CDR3 contains 15 residues. The V gene's germline CDR1 is MDHEN and CDR2 SYDVKM. V dropped 5 bases and J dropped 3; count of bases not matched to a gene: 9.

The chain links TRBV27 to TRBJ1-1; D not certain. V was pared by 5 bases and J by 4 bases, with 14 bases between. CDR3 length equals 14 residues. Germline V gives CDR1 MNHEY, CDR2 SMNVEV (reference sequence). The CDR3: CASSTREAVTEAFF. The CDR3, as DNA: TGTGCCAGCAGTACTAGGGAGGCCGTCACTGAAGCTTTCTTT.

This clonotype was observed a single time. A read error may account for a junction end that differs from germline. The rearrangement joins TRBV28 to TRBJ2-7; D is perhaps TRBD2 (7 bases). The germline gives CDR1 MDHEN, CDR2 SYDVKM. This CDR3 has 14 amino acids. The CDR3 DNA is TGTGCCAGCACTCTGGGGGGGGCCCAGGGGCAGCAGTCCTTC. This translates into CASTLGGAQGQQSF.